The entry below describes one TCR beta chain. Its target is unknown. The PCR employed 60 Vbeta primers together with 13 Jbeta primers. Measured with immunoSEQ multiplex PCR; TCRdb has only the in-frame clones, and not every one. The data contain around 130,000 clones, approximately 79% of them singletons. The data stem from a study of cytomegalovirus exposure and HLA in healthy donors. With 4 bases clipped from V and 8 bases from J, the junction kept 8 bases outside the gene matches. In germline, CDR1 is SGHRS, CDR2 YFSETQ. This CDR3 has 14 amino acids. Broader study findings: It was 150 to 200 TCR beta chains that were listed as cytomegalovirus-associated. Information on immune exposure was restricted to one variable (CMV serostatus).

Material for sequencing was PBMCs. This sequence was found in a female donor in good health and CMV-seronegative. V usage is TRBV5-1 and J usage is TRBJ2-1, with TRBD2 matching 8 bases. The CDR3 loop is CASSEGTSPHEQFF. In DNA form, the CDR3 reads TGCGCCAGCAGCGAAGGGACTAGTCCCCATGAGCAGTTCTTC.